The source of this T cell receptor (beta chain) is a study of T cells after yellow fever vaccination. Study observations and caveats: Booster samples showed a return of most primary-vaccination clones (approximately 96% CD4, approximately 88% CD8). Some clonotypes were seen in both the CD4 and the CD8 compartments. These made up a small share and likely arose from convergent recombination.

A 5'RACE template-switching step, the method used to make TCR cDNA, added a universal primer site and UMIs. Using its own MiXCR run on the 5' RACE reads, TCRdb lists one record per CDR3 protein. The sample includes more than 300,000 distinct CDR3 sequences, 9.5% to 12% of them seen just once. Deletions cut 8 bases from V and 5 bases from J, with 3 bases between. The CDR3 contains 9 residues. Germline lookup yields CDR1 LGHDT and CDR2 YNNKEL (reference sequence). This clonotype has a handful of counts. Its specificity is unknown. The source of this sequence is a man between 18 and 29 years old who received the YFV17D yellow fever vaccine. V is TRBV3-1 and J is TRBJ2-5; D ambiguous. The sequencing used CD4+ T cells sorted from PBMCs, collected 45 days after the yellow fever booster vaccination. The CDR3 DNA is TGTGCCAGCGGGGAGACCCAGTACTTC. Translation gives CASGETQYF.